This T cell receptor beta chain appears in the sequencing data of a study of blood T cell repertoires in COVID-19. The wider study: Spain, Italy and the United States supplied samples that represented acute and convalescent COVID-19.

Seattle's cohort entered during active infection and was followed longitudinally. In its sample, this clone was seen once. Clones were read by immunoSEQ multiplex PCR, and TCRdb kept only the in-frame ones, dropping some. In the table there are approximately 350,000 clones, almost 90% of which are singletons. The origin of this receptor is a woman aged 65 to 85 with COVID-19, enrolled during active disease. The sequencing input was peripheral blood.

CDR3 amino acids: CASSRDGPGQGTDEQFF. The CDR3 DNA reads as TGTGCCAGCAGCCGAGATGGTCCGGGACAGGGAACGGATGAGCAGTTCTTC. The J gene is TRBJ2-1, the V gene TRBV11-3; 9 bases match TRBD1. Trimming removed 5 bases from V and 8 bases from J; junction bases left unmatched: 16. CDR3 length: 17 residues. Germline V gene data show CDR1 as SGHNT and CDR2 as YENEEA.